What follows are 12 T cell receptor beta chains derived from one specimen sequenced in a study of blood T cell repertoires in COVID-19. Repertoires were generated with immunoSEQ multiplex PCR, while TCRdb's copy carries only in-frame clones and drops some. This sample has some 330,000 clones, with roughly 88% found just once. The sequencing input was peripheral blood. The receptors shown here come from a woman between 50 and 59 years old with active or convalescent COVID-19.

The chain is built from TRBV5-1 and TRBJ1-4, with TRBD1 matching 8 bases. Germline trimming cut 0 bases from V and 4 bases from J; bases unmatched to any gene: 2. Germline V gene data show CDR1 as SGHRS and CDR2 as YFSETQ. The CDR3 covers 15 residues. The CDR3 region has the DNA TGCGCCAGCAGCTTGGAGGGACAGGATAATGAAAAACTGTTTTTT. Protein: CASSLEGQDNEKLFF.

CDR3 nucleotides: TGTGCCAGCAGCTGGGGACAGGGTTGGAATTTGAACACTGAAGCTTTCTTT. Residues: CASSWGQGWNLNTEAFF. The J gene is TRBJ1-1, the V gene TRBV13; 9 bases match TRBD1. Per germline, CDR1 PRHDT and CDR2 FYEKMQ (reference sequence). This CDR3 has 17 amino acids. Unmatched junction bases numbered 9, after V lost 4 bases and J lost 0 bases.

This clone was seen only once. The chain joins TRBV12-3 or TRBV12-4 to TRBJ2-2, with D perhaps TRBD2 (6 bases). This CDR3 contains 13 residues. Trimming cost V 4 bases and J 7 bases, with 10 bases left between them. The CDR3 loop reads CASSYGSGGELFF. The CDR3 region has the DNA TGTGCCAGCAGTTACGGGAGTGGCGGGGAGCTGTTTTTT.

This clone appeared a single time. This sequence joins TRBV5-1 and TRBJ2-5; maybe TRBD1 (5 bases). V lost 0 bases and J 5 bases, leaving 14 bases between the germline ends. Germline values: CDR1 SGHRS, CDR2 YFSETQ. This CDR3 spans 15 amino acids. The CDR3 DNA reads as TGCGCCAGCAGCTTGGGGGGCCTAAAGGGGGAGACCCAGTACTTC. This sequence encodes CASSLGGLKGETQYF. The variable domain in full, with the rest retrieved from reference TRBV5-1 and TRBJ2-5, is KAGVTQTPRYLIKTRGQQVTLSCSPISGHRSVSWYQQTPGQGLQFLFEYFSETQRNKGNFPGRFSGRQFSNSRSEMNVSTLELGDSALYLCASSLGGLKGETQYFGPGTRLLVL.

CDR3 sequence: CASGPGTGSPSGAEAFF. DNA of the CDR3: TGTGCTAGTGGACCTGGGACAGGGTCTCCGTCGGGTGCTGAAGCTTTCTTT. The chain uses TRBV12-5 and TRBJ1-1; 9 positions match TRBD1. Germline CDR1 reads LGHNT; CDR2 reads FRNRAP. This CDR3 contains 17 residues. V lost 6 bases, J lost 6 bases, and 17 bases stayed unmatched.

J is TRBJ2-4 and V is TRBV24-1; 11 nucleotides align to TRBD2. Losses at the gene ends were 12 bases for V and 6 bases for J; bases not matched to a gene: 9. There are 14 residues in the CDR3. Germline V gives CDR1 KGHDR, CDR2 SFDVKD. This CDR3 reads CAGLAGGTGNIQYF. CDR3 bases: TGTGCCGGATTAGCGGGGGGGACGGGAAACATTCAGTACTTC.

CDR3 loop: CASSRDRGGNTEAFF. In DNA, the CDR3 is TGTGCCAGCAGCCGCGACAGGGGAGGGAACACTGAAGCTTTCTTT. The chain employs TRBV27 and TRBJ1-1, with TRBD1 matching 8 bases. Per the germline V gene, CDR1 is MNHEY and CDR2 is SMNVEV (reference sequence). The CDR3 extends over 15 amino acids. V gave up 6 bases and J gave up 1 base; unmatched junction bases: 7.

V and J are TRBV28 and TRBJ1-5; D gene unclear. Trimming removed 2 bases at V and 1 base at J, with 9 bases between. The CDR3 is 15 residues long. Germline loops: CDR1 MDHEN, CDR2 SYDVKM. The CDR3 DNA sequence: TGTGCCAGCAGTTTAGAGGGAATGAGCAATCAGCCCCAGCATTTT. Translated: CASSLEGMSNQPQHF.

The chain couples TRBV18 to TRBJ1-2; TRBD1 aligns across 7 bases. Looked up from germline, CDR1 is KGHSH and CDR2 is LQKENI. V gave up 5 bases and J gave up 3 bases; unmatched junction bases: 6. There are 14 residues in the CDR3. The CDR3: CASSEGAIDYGYTF. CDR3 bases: TGTGCCAGCTCAGAGGGGGCGATAGACTATGGCTACACCTTC.

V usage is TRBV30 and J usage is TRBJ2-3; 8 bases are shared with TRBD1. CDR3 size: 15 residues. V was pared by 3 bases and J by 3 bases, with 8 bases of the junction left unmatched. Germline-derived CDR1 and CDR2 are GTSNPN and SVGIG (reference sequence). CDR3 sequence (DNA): TGTGCCTGGAGACCCGCAGGGGGCGCGACAGATACGCAGTATTTT. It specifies CAWRPAGGATDTQYF.

CDR3 loop: CASSSTGRDTQYF. The CDR3 DNA follows: TGTGCCAGCAGCTCCACAGGGCGAGATACGCAGTATTTT. The chain couples TRBV7-2 to TRBJ2-3; weak D call: TRBD1 (6 bases). This CDR3 is 13 amino acids long. The germline gives CDR1 SGHTA, CDR2 FQGNSA. V dropped 4 bases and J dropped 5 bases, with 10 bases sitting between them.

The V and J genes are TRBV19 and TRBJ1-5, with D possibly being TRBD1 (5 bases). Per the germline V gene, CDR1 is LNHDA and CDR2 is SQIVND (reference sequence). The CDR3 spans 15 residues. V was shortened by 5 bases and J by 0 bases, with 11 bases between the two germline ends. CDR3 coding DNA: TGTGCCAGTAGTCCCGACAGTTATAGCAATCAGCCCCAGCATTTT. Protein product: CASSPDSYSNQPQHF.